The 20 T cell receptor beta chains below were found in one sample sequenced in a study of cytomegalovirus exposure and HLA in healthy donors. The PCR contained 60 Vbeta and 13 Jbeta primers. This table comes from immunoSEQ multiplex PCR, and its TCRdb copy is limited to in-frame clones, with some not included. This repertoire shows 100,000 to 150,000 clones, roughly four fifths found once; its top ten account for approximately 6%. The sequenced material came from PBMCs. The receptors come from a woman aged 45-60 years in good health and CMV-seropositive.

The chain uses TRBV11-3 and TRBJ2-5; 7 nucleotides align to TRBD1. After removal of 5 bases from V and 4 bases from J, the junction contained 10 bases not matched to a gene. The CDR3 sequence is 15 residues long. From germline, CDR1 is SGHNT and CDR2 YENEEA. CDR3 loop: CASSPPQGLGETQYF. The CDR3 region has the DNA TGTGCCAGCAGCCCCCCACAGGGGTTGGGAGAGACCCAGTACTTC. Full variable domain (outside the CDR3, taken from reference TRBV11-3 and TRBJ2-5): EAGVVQSPRYKIIEKKQPVAFWCNPISGHNTLYWYLQNLGQGPELLIRYENEEAVDDSQLPKDRFSAERLKGVDSTLKIQPAELGDSAVYLCASSPPQGLGETQYFGPGTRLLVL.

The V and J genes are TRBV5-6 and TRBJ1-1; no definite D call. The germline V gene encodes CDR1 SGHDT and CDR2 YYEEEE. CDR3 length: 12 residues. Between the trimmed V and J ends, which lost 3 bases and 5 bases, there was a span of 8 bases. The CDR3 DNA reads TGTGCCAGCAGCTCAAGTCGGACTGAAGCTTTCTTT. Translating gives CASSSSRTEAFF.

A single count supports this clone. The J gene is TRBJ2-7, the V gene TRBV27; the D gene is possibly TRBD2 (6 bases). The germline V gene has CDR1 MNHEY and CDR2 SMNVEV (reference sequence). The CDR3 is made up of 14 amino acids. V lost 6 bases to trimming and J lost 0 bases, with 12 bases between them. CDR3 nucleotides: TGTGCCAGCAGGTCCGTGGGGGGCTCCTACGAGCAGTACTTC. Translating gives CASRSVGGSYEQYF.

The chain joins TRBV7-7 to TRBJ2-2; 7 bases map to TRBD1. The CDR3 has 13 amino acids. Looked up from germline, CDR1 is SSHAT and CDR2 is FNYEAQ (reference sequence). Trimming took 6 bases from V and 3 from J; bases not matched to a gene: 1. This CDR3 reads CASRDRYTGELFF. The CDR3 nucleotides are TGTGCCAGCAGGGACAGGTACACCGGGGAGCTGTTTTTT.

A single count supports this clone. The chain joins TRBV7-8 to TRBJ2-5; 12 bases agree with TRBD2. The CDR3 sequence is 17 residues long. J gave up 5 bases and V 5 bases, and 12 bases lay outside the gene matches. Per the germline V gene, CDR1 is SGHVS and CDR2 is FQNEAQ. CDR3 sequence: CASSPSLAGGASETQYF. Written as DNA, the CDR3 is TGTGCCAGCAGCCCATCCCTAGCGGGGGGGGCTTCGGAGACCCAGTACTTC.

The V call is TRBV5-1, the J call TRBJ1-1; 7 nucleotides match TRBD1. The CDR3 length is 15 residues. Trimming took 4 bases from V and 1 from J; bases not matched to a gene: 7. Germline-derived CDR1 and CDR2 are SGHRS and YFSETQ. The CDR3 nucleotides are TGCGCCAGCAGCCCAGCACAGGGGAAGAACACTGAAGCTTTCTTT. Translating it yields CASSPAQGKNTEAFF. The whole variable domain, remainder taken from reference TRBV5-1 and TRBJ1-1, is KAGVTQTPRYLIKTRGQQVTLSCSPISGHRSVSWYQQTPGQGLQFLFEYFSETQRNKGNFPGRFSGRQFSNSRSEMNVSTLELGDSALYLCASSPAQGKNTEAFFGQGTRLTVV.

The rearrangement links TRBV5-1 to TRBJ2-7; D perhaps matches TRBD1 (7 bases). CDR1 is SGHRS, CDR2 YFSETQ, per germline. The CDR3 is made up of 15 amino acids. V was shortened by 2 bases and J by 4 bases, with 16 bases between the two germline ends. The CDR3 coding sequence is TGCGCCAGCAGCTTTTCCGCGGGACAGAGGTACGAGCAGTACTTC. The encoded protein is CASSFSAGQRYEQYF.

Worth noting for this clone: Compared with germline, one end of the junction differs, possibly owing to a read error. The chain links TRBV2 to TRBJ2-7, with D maybe TRBD1 (5 bases). Germline CDR1 is SNHLY and CDR2 is FYNNEI. The CDR3 covers 14 residues. The CDR3 region has the DNA TGTGCAAGCAGGCGACAGATGTCCTCCTACGAGCAGTACTTC. This codes for CASRRQMSSYEQYF.

J is TRBJ2-5 and V is TRBV10-3; D perhaps matches TRBD1 (6 bases). CDR3 length equals 18 residues. The V and J ends lost 0 bases and 7 bases respectively, with 24 bases between them. From germline, CDR1 is ENHRY and CDR2 SYGVKD. CDR3 nucleotide sequence: TGTGCCATCAGTGAGTCGAAAGGGGGTGCAGGGGATCGGTTGACCCAGTACTTC. Protein sequence: CAISESKGGAGDRLTQYF.

This sequence joins TRBV11-3 and TRBJ2-5; TRBD2 might be the D (6 bases). V lost 0 bases and J lost 5, with 16 bases in between. The CDR3 runs to 16 residues. CDR1 and CDR2 (germline): SGHNT, YENEEA. The CDR3 coding sequence is TGTGCCAGCAGCTTAGAGGGGGGAGGAGAGGGGGAGACCCAGTACTTC. Amino acid sequence: CASSLEGGGEGETQYF.

The chain is built from TRBV18 and TRBJ2-7, with D uncertain. V was clipped by 3 bases and J by 4 bases, with 7 bases between them. The CDR3 contains 12 residues. Per germline, CDR1 KGHSH and CDR2 LQKENI. The CDR3 reads CASSPGAYEQYF. DNA for the CDR3: TGTGCCAGCTCACCCGGAGCTTACGAGCAGTACTTC.

This clone was seen a few times. V gene TRBV4-1 combines with J gene TRBJ2-3, with TRBD2 as a possible D gene (5 bases). V lost 0 bases to trimming and J lost 9 bases, with 10 bases between them. The germline V gene encodes CDR1 MGHRA and CDR2 YSYEKL. The CDR3 is made up of 13 amino acids. The CDR3 loop reads CASSQDGGWTQYF. DNA for the CDR3: TGCGCCAGCAGCCAAGATGGCGGGTGGACGCAGTATTTT.

The genes are TRBV6-1 and TRBJ1-5, with 9 bases identical to TRBD1. Trimming cost V 6 bases and J 3 bases; bases outside gene matches: 6. This CDR3 comprises 15 residues. Germline V lookup: CDR1 MNHNS, CDR2 SASEGT. In DNA, the CDR3 is TGTGCCAGCAGCCGGGACAGGGTGAACAATCAGCCCCAGCATTTT. Amino acid sequence: CASSRDRVNNQPQHF.

The chain employs TRBV2 and TRBJ1-1; D remains ambiguous. The CDR3 is 15 amino acids. V lost 7 bases and J lost 5, with 20 bases in between. Germline lookup yields CDR1 SNHLY and CDR2 FYNNEI. The chain's CDR3 is CASTSREVGGTEAFF. DNA for the CDR3: TGTGCCAGCACTTCAAGGGAGGTGGGTGGGACTGAAGCTTTCTTT.

This clone was detected only a few times. The chain uses TRBV6-5 and TRBJ2-1; TRBD2 agrees at 12 bases. The J segment lost 4 bases and the V segment lost 5 bases, leaving 3 bases of the junction unmatched. The length of the CDR3 is 15 residues. The germline V gene encodes CDR1 MNHEY and CDR2 SVGAGI. CDR3 DNA: TGTGCCAGCAGTACTACTAGCGGGGGGTACAATGAGCAGTTCTTC. This encodes CASSTTSGGYNEQFF.

This clone has a handful of counts. The V call is TRBV13, the J call TRBJ2-3; TRBD2 aligns across 8 bases. V lost 0 bases, J lost 2 bases, and 10 bases stayed unmatched. The CDR3 extends over 18 amino acids. The germline gives CDR1 PRHDT, CDR2 FYEKMQ (reference sequence). The DNA of the CDR3 is TGTGCCAGCAGCTTAGGAGGAATGGCGGGACTAGTCACAGATACGCAGTATTTT. Its protein is CASSLGGMAGLVTDTQYF.

The chain couples TRBV10-3 to TRBJ1-5; D perhaps matches TRBD1 (5 bases). There are 15 residues in the CDR3. V lost 0 bases and J lost 10, with 16 bases in between. Per the germline V gene, CDR1 is ENHRY and CDR2 is SYGVKD. CDR3 in amino acids: CAISESPGLQVPQHF. For the CDR3, the DNA is TGTGCCATCAGTGAGTCTCCGGGACTCCAAGTTCCCCAGCATTTT.

The chain links TRBV29-1 to TRBJ1-4; TRBD1 aligns across 10 bases. CDR3 length: 14 amino acids. The V segment lost 6 bases and the J segment 5 bases; nucleotides outside the gene matches: 6. Germline-derived CDR1 and CDR2 are SQVTM and ANQGSEA. For the CDR3, the DNA is TGCAGCGTAAGACAGGGGGCGAGGAATGAAAAACTGTTTTTT. Amino acids: CSVRQGARNEKLFF.

The J gene is TRBJ2-3, the V gene TRBV5-4, with 9 nucleotides matching TRBD2. The CDR3 sequence is 16 residues long. Germline assignment: CDR1 SGHNT and CDR2 YYREEE (reference sequence). V trimming: 6 bases; J trimming: 2 bases; junction bases outside the gene matches: 10. The CDR3 region is CASMSLAGVDTDTQYF. Written as DNA, the CDR3 is TGTGCCAGCATGAGTTTAGCGGGGGTCGACACAGATACGCAGTATTTT.

The rearrangement uses TRBV7-9 and TRBJ2-2; D perhaps matches TRBD1 (5 bases). Trimming removed 5 bases at V and 0 bases at J, with 10 bases between. The CDR3 length is 15 residues. Germline V gene sequence: CDR1 SEHNR, CDR2 FQNEAQ (reference sequence). The DNA for the CDR3 is TGTGCCAGCAGCCTCCAACAGGCGAACACCGGGGAGCTGTTTTTT. This sequence encodes CASSLQQANTGELFF. The full variable domain, rest sourced from reference TRBV7-9 and TRBJ2-2, is DTGVSQNPRHKITKRGQNVTFRCDPISEHNRLYWYRQTLGQGPEFLTYFQNEAQLEKSRLLSDRFSAERPKGSFSTLEIQRTEQGDSAMYLCASSLQQANTGELFFGEGSRLTVL.